This T cell receptor beta chain comes out of a study of T cell responses to AZD1222 COVID-19 vaccine. Libraries were prepared by immunoSEQ multiplex PCR; TCRdb keeps only in-frame clonotypes and omits some of them. The sample has 110,000 to 150,000 clones, about 90% seen once; the top ten hold about 3.8%. V was clipped by 5 bases and J by 4 bases, with 7 bases between them. The V gene's germline CDR1 is SGHTA and CDR2 FQGNSA. The CDR3 is made up of 12 amino acids. This TCR derives from an adult in good health. This rearrangement joins TRBV7-2 to TRBJ2-3; D is uncertain. Sequenced material: peripheral blood, taken on day 0 of AZD1222 vaccination. CDR3 protein: CASSQIADTQYF. The CDR3 DNA is TGTGCCAGCAGCCAGATAGCAGATACGCAGTATTTT. Complete variable domain (other parts from reference TRBV7-2 and TRBJ2-3): GAGVSQSPSNKVTEKGKDVELRCDPISGHTALYWYRQSLGQGLEFLIYFQGNSAPDKSGLPSDRFSAERTGGSVSTLTIQRTQQEDSAVYLCASSQIADTQYFGPGTRLTVL.